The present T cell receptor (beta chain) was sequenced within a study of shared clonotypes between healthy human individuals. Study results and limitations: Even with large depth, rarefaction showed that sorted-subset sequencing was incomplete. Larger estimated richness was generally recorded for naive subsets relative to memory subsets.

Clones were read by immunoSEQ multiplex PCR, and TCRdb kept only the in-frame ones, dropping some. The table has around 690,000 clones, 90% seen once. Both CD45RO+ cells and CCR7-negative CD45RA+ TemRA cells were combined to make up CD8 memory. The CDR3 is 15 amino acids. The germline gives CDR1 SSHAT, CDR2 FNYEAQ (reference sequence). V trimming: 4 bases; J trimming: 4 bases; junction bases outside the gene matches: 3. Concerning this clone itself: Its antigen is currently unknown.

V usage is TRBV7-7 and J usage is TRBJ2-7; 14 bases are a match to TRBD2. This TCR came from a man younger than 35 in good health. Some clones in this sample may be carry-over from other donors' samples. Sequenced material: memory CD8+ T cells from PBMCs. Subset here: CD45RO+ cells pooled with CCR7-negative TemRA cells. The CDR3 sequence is CASSSGTSGSYEQYF. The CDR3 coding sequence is TGTGCCAGCAGCTCCGGGACTAGCGGGAGTTACGAGCAGTACTTC.